A selection of T cell receptor beta chains follows, all from one sample in a study of CD8 T cells in ankylosing spondylitis. MiXCR was run by TCRdb on the 5' RACE reads, yielding one entry per CDR3 protein. Of about 390,000 distinct CDR3 sequences in the sample, more than 20% are singletons; the top ten hold less than 20%. Sequencing was done on a sample of blood, either unsorted or a sorted T cell fraction (not recorded which). These receptors all come from a male donor with ankylosing spondylitis. Both conserved end residues are part of each CDR3. D genes are given only for firm matches. The size entry is marked missing in some rows and otherwise reads once, few, many or a size class.

J gene: TRBJ2-1
clone size: NA
V gene: TRBV20-1
D gene: TRBD2
CDR3 protein: CSARSLAGTYNEQFF
CDR3 DNA: TGCAGTGCTAGGTCGCTAGCGGGGACCTACAATGAGCAGTTCTTC

J gene: TRBJ1-5
clone size: few
V gene: TRBV3-1
D gene: NA
CDR3 protein: CASSQGGVFGQPQHF
CDR3 DNA: TGTGCCAGCAGCCAAGGGGGGGTTTTTGGTCAGCCCCAGCATTTT

J gene: TRBJ2-7
clone size: NA
V gene: TRBV6-2/TRBV6-3
D gene: TRBD2
CDR3 protein: CASQSGRHYEQYF
CDR3 DNA: TGTGCCAGCCAGAGCGGGAGGCATTACGAGCAGTACTTC

J gene: TRBJ1-4
clone size: NA
V gene: TRBV29-1
D gene: NA
CDR3 protein: CSVGPGSGEKLFF
CDR3 DNA: TGCAGCGTTGGGCCTGGATCGGGCGAAAAACTGTTTTTT

J gene: TRBJ1-1
clone size: NA
V gene: TRBV6-1
D gene: NA
CDR3 protein: CASTSLTQAWDTEAFF
CDR3 DNA: TGTGCCAGCACCTCTCTTACTCAGGCCTGGGACACTGAAGCTTTCTTT

J gene: TRBJ1-1
clone size: NA
V gene: TRBV9
D gene: NA
CDR3 protein: CASSFGSDPNTEAFF
CDR3 DNA: TGTGCCAGCAGCTTCGGGTCAGACCCGAACACTGAAGCTTTCTTT

J gene: TRBJ2-2
clone size: NA
V gene: TRBV10-3
D gene: NA
CDR3 protein: CAISSGALGTGELFF
CDR3 DNA: TGTGCCATCAGTTCAGGGGCCTTGGGCACCGGGGAGCTGTTTTTT

J gene: TRBJ2-2
clone size: few
V gene: TRBV24-1
D gene: NA
CDR3 protein: CATSDLRSANTGELFF
CDR3 DNA: TGTGCCACCAGTGATTTACGCAGCGCGAACACCGGGGAGCTGTTTTTT

J gene: TRBJ1-1
clone size: once
V gene: TRBV3-1
D gene: NA
CDR3 protein: CASSQSYGVMNTEAFF
CDR3 DNA: TGTGCCAGCAGCCAATCATATGGAGTTATGAACACTGAAGCTTTCTTT

J gene: TRBJ2-7
clone size: NA
V gene: TRBV2
D gene: NA
CDR3 protein: CASSEGTARTYEQYF
CDR3 DNA: TGTGCCAGCAGTGAAGGGACGGCGCGAACCTACGAGCAGTACTTC

J gene: TRBJ2-1
clone size: NA
V gene: TRBV6-2/TRBV6-3
D gene: NA
CDR3 protein: CASSSPVWGSYNEQFF
CDR3 DNA: TGTGCCAGCAGTTCACCTGTCTGGGGGTCCTACAATGAGCAGTTCTTC

J gene: TRBJ1-1
clone size: many
V gene: TRBV5-1
D gene: NA
CDR3 protein: CASSLLGNTEAFF
CDR3 DNA: TGTGCCAGCAGTTTGCTGGGGAACACTGAAGCTTTCTTT

J gene: TRBJ2-2
clone size: few
V gene: TRBV6-5
D gene: TRBD2
CDR3 protein: CASSYGTRPGELFF
CDR3 DNA: TGTGCCAGCAGTTACGGGACTAGGCCCGGGGAGCTGTTTTTT

J gene: TRBJ2-6
clone size: NA
V gene: TRBV20-1
D gene: NA
CDR3 protein: CSARVSGANVLTF
CDR3 DNA: TGCAGTGCTCGGGTCTCTGGGGCCAACGTCCTGACTTTC

J gene: TRBJ2-7
clone size: few
V gene: TRBV5-1
D gene: NA
CDR3 protein: CASSLVFGRSYEQYF
CDR3 DNA: TGCGCCAGCAGCTTGGTTTTCGGGAGATCCTACGAGCAGTACTTC

J gene: TRBJ2-7
clone size: NA
V gene: TRBV27
D gene: TRBD1
CDR3 protein: CASRPDRVVSYEQYF
CDR3 DNA: TGTGCCAGCAGACCCGACAGGGTGGTGTCCTACGAGCAGTACTTC

J gene: TRBJ1-1
clone size: NA
V gene: TRBV10-3
D gene: NA
CDR3 protein: CAIRNRAEGTEAFF
CDR3 DNA: TGTGCCATCAGGAACAGGGCGGAGGGGACTGAAGCTTTCTTT

J gene: TRBJ2-3
clone size: few
V gene: TRBV11-2
D gene: TRBD2
CDR3 protein: CASSSGAGAVDTQYF
CDR3 DNA: TGTGCCAGCAGCTCAGGAGCGGGAGCTGTAGATACGCAGTATTTT

J gene: TRBJ2-7
clone size: few
V gene: TRBV20-1
D gene: NA
CDR3 protein: CSASSQNYEQYF
CDR3 DNA: TGCAGTGCTAGTAGCCAGAACTACGAGCAGTACTTC

J gene: TRBJ2-5
clone size: NA
V gene: TRBV20-1
D gene: NA
CDR3 protein: CSARGYQETQYF
CDR3 DNA: TGCAGTGCCCGGGGGTACCAAGAGACCCAGTACTTC

J gene: TRBJ2-3
clone size: many
V gene: TRBV4-1
D gene: NA
CDR3 protein: CASSQGGDTQYF
CDR3 DNA: TGCGCCAGCAGCCAAGGGGGAGATACGCAGTATTTT

J gene: TRBJ2-7
clone size: NA
V gene: TRBV6-2/TRBV6-3
D gene: TRBD2
CDR3 protein: CASSFPTSGRTYDEQYF
CDR3 DNA: TGTGCCAGCAGTTTCCCGACTAGCGGGAGAACGTACGACGAGCAGTACTTC

J gene: TRBJ2-5
clone size: NA
V gene: TRBV27
D gene: TRBD2
CDR3 protein: CASSSSGSRETQYF
CDR3 DNA: TGTGCCAGCAGTTCTAGCGGGAGCAGGGAGACCCAGTACTTC

J gene: TRBJ2-7
clone size: few
V gene: TRBV2
D gene: NA
CDR3 protein: CASGSDSHYEQYF
CDR3 DNA: TGTGCCAGCGGCTCGGACAGTCACTACGAGCAGTACTTC

J gene: TRBJ2-5
clone size: NA
V gene: TRBV29-1
D gene: TRBD2
CDR3 protein: CSVGTSGRETQYF
CDR3 DNA: TGCAGCGTTGGGACTAGCGGGAGAGAGACCCAGTACTTC

J gene: TRBJ2-1
clone size: few
V gene: TRBV11-2
D gene: TRBD2
CDR3 protein: CASSRVGWSGRAANEQFF
CDR3 DNA: TGTGCCAGCAGCCGGGTGGGTTGGAGCGGGAGGGCAGCAAATGAGCAGTTCTTC

J gene: TRBJ1-4
clone size: NA
V gene: TRBV7-6
D gene: NA
CDR3 protein: CATAGRPGETNEKLFF
CDR3 DNA: TGTGCCACCGCGGGACGGCCGGGAGAAACTAATGAAAAACTGTTTTTT

J gene: TRBJ2-1
clone size: few
V gene: TRBV5-1
D gene: TRBD2
CDR3 protein: CASSAGTSGTNEQFF
CDR3 DNA: TGCGCCAGCAGCGCCGGGACTAGCGGGACTAATGAGCAGTTCTTC

J gene: TRBJ2-2
clone size: NA
V gene: TRBV5-1
D gene: TRBD1
CDR3 protein: CASSLDGQGALTGELFF
CDR3 DNA: TGCGCCAGCAGCTTGGACGGACAGGGGGCTCTCACCGGGGAGCTGTTTTTT

J gene: TRBJ2-2
clone size: NA
V gene: TRBV24-1
D gene: TRBD1
CDR3 protein: CATSDPRDRRNTGELFF
CDR3 DNA: TGTGCCACCAGTGACCCCCGGGACAGGAGAAACACCGGGGAGCTGTTTTTT

J gene: TRBJ1-1
clone size: few
V gene: TRBV5-1
D gene: NA
CDR3 protein: CASSFRGENTEAFF
CDR3 DNA: TGCGCCAGCAGCTTCAGGGGAGAGAACACTGAAGCTTTCTTT

J gene: TRBJ2-1
clone size: NA
V gene: TRBV7-8
D gene: TRBD2
CDR3 protein: CASSTRTSAFNEQFF
CDR3 DNA: TGTGCCAGCAGCACACGGACTAGCGCCTTTAATGAGCAGTTCTTC

J gene: TRBJ1-3
clone size: few
V gene: TRBV7-6
D gene: NA
CDR3 protein: CASSFGPGGGNTIYF
CDR3 DNA: TGTGCCAGCAGCTTTGGACCTGGAGGAGGAAACACCATATATTTT

J gene: TRBJ1-1
clone size: NA
V gene: TRBV6-5
D gene: NA
CDR3 protein: CASSYSTNSVTEAFF
CDR3 DNA: TGTGCCAGCAGTTACAGTACGAACAGCGTCACTGAAGCTTTCTTT

J gene: TRBJ2-3
clone size: NA
V gene: TRBV7-2
D gene: NA
CDR3 protein: CASSPIADLSTDTQYF
CDR3 DNA: TGTGCCAGCAGCCCCATAGCGGACCTTAGCACAGATACGCAGTATTTT

J gene: TRBJ2-7
clone size: NA
V gene: TRBV18
D gene: TRBD2
CDR3 protein: CASSLGTSGVPYEQYF
CDR3 DNA: TGTGCCAGCTCACTTGGGACTAGCGGGGTACCCTACGAGCAGTACTTC

J gene: TRBJ2-5
clone size: NA
V gene: TRBV5-1
D gene: NA
CDR3 protein: CASSRSPRQETQYF
CDR3 DNA: TGCGCCAGCAGCCGCTCTCCCCGCCAAGAGACCCAGTACTTC

J gene: TRBJ2-2
clone size: NA
V gene: TRBV5-1
D gene: TRBD2
CDR3 protein: CASSPSTSGNTGELFF
CDR3 DNA: TGCGCCAGCAGCCCGTCGACTAGCGGAAACACCGGGGAGCTGTTTTTT

J gene: TRBJ2-5
clone size: NA
V gene: TRBV28
D gene: NA
CDR3 protein: CASSFNRAVEGQETQYF
CDR3 DNA: TGTGCCAGCAGTTTTAACAGGGCCGTGGAGGGCCAAGAGACCCAGTACTTC

J gene: TRBJ2-7
clone size: NA
V gene: TRBV5-6
D gene: TRBD2
CDR3 protein: CASSGYLAGGPYEQYF
CDR3 DNA: TGTGCCAGCAGCGGATATCTAGCGGGAGGGCCCTACGAGCAGTACTTC

J gene: TRBJ1-1
clone size: NA
V gene: TRBV20-1
D gene: TRBD1
CDR3 protein: CSPGPRQGRDTEAFF
CDR3 DNA: TGCAGTCCTGGCCCCCGACAGGGGAGGGACACTGAAGCTTTCTTT